This T cell receptor beta chain stems from a study of shared clonotypes between healthy human individuals. None of the donors, who were healthy HIV-negative adults, had recently had acute infections or vaccinations. There were only Caucasian adults among the donors, and all lived in Nashville, Tennessee. A deep-level run was used for the assay. TCRdb's copy holds only in-frame clones and misses some; the assay was immunoSEQ multiplex PCR. The sample carries about 460,000 clones, 77% recorded once. After removal of 7 bases from V and 4 bases from J, the junction contained 8 bases not matched to a gene. The germline V gene encodes CDR1 LNHDA and CDR2 SQIVND (reference sequence). The CDR3 contains 15 residues.

This TCR was recovered from a woman aged 40 to 50 in good health. Some clones in this sample may be carry-over from other donors' samples. The material sequenced was PBMCs. The rearrangement uses TRBV19 and TRBJ2-1; 9 bases are a match to TRBD2. For the CDR3, the DNA is TGTGCCAGTAAACTCTTAGCGGGGGAATACAATGAGCAGTTCTTC. It translates to CASKLLAGEYNEQFF.